Listed below are T cell receptor beta chains from one sample, sequenced in a study of response to subunit inactivated influenza vaccine. TCRdb used MiXCR to reprocess the RT-PCR reads, holding one entry per CDR3 protein. The table has more than 250,000 distinct CDR3 sequences, about a fifth seen once. Source: PBMCs from blood, taken less than 22 months after vaccination. The receptors here all came from a man aged 45 to 75 who received an inactivated influenza vaccine. Each CDR3 is given with its conserved first and last residue. The size field is filled for only some rows; it gives once, few, many or a size class.

j_call: TRBJ2-7; clone_size: NA; v_call: TRBV20-1; cdr3_aa: CSATGTTSYEQYF
j_call: TRBJ1-4; clone_size: few; v_call: TRBV6-5; cdr3_aa: CASSYTDRSGEKLFF
j_call: TRBJ2-3; clone_size: NA; v_call: TRBV4-2; cdr3_aa: CASSQGPTDAGNTQYF
j_call: TRBJ2-5; clone_size: many; v_call: TRBV5-4; cdr3_aa: CASSLLAGGSETQYF
j_call: TRBJ2-1; clone_size: NA; v_call: TRBV20-1; cdr3_aa: CSAREVIAGGPENEQFF
j_call: TRBJ2-3; clone_size: few; v_call: TRBV14; cdr3_aa: CASSRGTVDTQYF
j_call: TRBJ2-5; clone_size: NA; v_call: TRBV5-4; cdr3_aa: CASSLGTPGTQYF
j_call: TRBJ1-2; clone_size: many; v_call: TRBV6-1; cdr3_aa: CASSRAGNYGYTF
j_call: TRBJ2-1; clone_size: few; v_call: TRBV11-2; cdr3_aa: CASSALAGDSYNEQFF
j_call: TRBJ1-6; clone_size: many; v_call: TRBV5-6; cdr3_aa: CASSLGGEPLHF
j_call: TRBJ1-5; clone_size: few; v_call: TRBV6-5; cdr3_aa: CASSYGGMVWVQHF
j_call: TRBJ2-1; clone_size: NA; v_call: TRBV6-5; cdr3_aa: CASSYSRRHDTSYNEQFF
j_call: TRBJ1-2; clone_size: few; v_call: TRBV6-4; cdr3_aa: CASSEFPGQGSLDGYTF
j_call: TRBJ2-2; clone_size: NA; v_call: TRBV25-1; cdr3_aa: CASSPNRAGGELFF
j_call: TRBJ1-1; clone_size: many; v_call: TRBV5-1; cdr3_aa: CASSALGQGALWTEAFF
j_call: TRBJ2-5; clone_size: NA; v_call: TRBV7-6; cdr3_aa: CASSFTTGTGKETQYF
j_call: TRBJ1-6; clone_size: many; v_call: TRBV7-2; cdr3_aa: CASSLRSGVGDSPLHF
j_call: TRBJ1-1; clone_size: NA; v_call: TRBV9; cdr3_aa: CASSVGENTEAFF
j_call: TRBJ1-4; clone_size: NA; v_call: TRBV6-1; cdr3_aa: CASSQTNSATNEKLFF
j_call: TRBJ1-1; clone_size: NA; v_call: TRBV3-1; cdr3_aa: CASSQVWTAGTEAFF
j_call: TRBJ2-2; clone_size: NA; v_call: TRBV6-1; cdr3_aa: CASSILAGPGELFF
j_call: TRBJ1-6; clone_size: NA; v_call: TRBV3-1; cdr3_aa: CASSRANSPLHF
j_call: TRBJ1-1; clone_size: NA; v_call: TRBV10-3; cdr3_aa: CAIGPTGTENTEAFF
j_call: TRBJ1-4; clone_size: NA; v_call: TRBV4-1; cdr3_aa: CASSQGRGYEKLFF
j_call: TRBJ1-2; clone_size: NA; v_call: TRBV4-3; cdr3_aa: CASSHTNGGPRGNGYTF
j_call: TRBJ1-4; clone_size: NA; v_call: TRBV7-6; cdr3_aa: CASSPSQGGNEKLFF
j_call: TRBJ2-3; clone_size: few; v_call: TRBV5-1; cdr3_aa: CASSGRAPISTDTQYF
j_call: TRBJ1-4; clone_size: NA; v_call: TRBV7-9; cdr3_aa: CASSLGRSGTPEKLFF
j_call: TRBJ2-7; clone_size: NA; v_call: TRBV11-2; cdr3_aa: CASSHGTGGSGGLYEQYF
j_call: TRBJ1-4; clone_size: few; v_call: TRBV20-1; cdr3_aa: CSASVYRSPKDNEKLFF
j_call: TRBJ2-5; clone_size: many; v_call: TRBV6-2/TRBV6-3; cdr3_aa: CASSPGTAFQETQYF
j_call: TRBJ1-6; clone_size: few; v_call: TRBV20-1; cdr3_aa: CSARDIGSSPLHF
j_call: TRBJ1-3; clone_size: few; v_call: TRBV3-1; cdr3_aa: CASSQAGGPSGNTIYF
j_call: TRBJ1-5; clone_size: few; v_call: TRBV28; cdr3_aa: CASSFRGRVNQPQHF
j_call: TRBJ2-1; clone_size: few; v_call: TRBV11-2; cdr3_aa: CASSLFEGFANEQFF
j_call: TRBJ2-1; clone_size: few; v_call: TRBV29-1; cdr3_aa: CSVEDLRGSDYNEQFF
j_call: TRBJ2-7; clone_size: few; v_call: TRBV7-9; cdr3_aa: CASSLGQGIYEQYF
j_call: TRBJ2-1; clone_size: few; v_call: TRBV20-1; cdr3_aa: CSAERTGQGTYNEQFF
j_call: TRBJ2-5; clone_size: few; v_call: TRBV12-3/TRBV12-4; cdr3_aa: CASRDRETQYF
j_call: TRBJ2-2; clone_size: NA; v_call: TRBV6-2/TRBV6-3; cdr3_aa: CASTATGATGELFF
j_call: TRBJ2-3; clone_size: few; v_call: TRBV12-3/TRBV12-4; cdr3_aa: CASSLGRVELPQYF
j_call: TRBJ2-1; clone_size: NA; v_call: TRBV29-1; cdr3_aa: CSVEDTGNLYNEQFF
j_call: TRBJ2-5; clone_size: NA; v_call: TRBV18; cdr3_aa: CASSPRLGGAEETQYF
j_call: TRBJ2-3; clone_size: few; v_call: TRBV20-1; cdr3_aa: CSASRLAGGTDTQYF